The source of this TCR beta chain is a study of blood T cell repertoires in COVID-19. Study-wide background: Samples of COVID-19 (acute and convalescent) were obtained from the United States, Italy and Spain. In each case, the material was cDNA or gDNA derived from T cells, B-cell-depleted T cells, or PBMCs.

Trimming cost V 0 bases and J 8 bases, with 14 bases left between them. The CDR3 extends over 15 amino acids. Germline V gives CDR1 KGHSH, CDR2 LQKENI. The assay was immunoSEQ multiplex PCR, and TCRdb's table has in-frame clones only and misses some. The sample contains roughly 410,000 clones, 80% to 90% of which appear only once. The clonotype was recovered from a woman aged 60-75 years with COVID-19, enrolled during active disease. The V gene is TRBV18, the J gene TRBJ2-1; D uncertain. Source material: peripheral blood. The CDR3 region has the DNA TGTGCCAGCTCACCACCGCAGTCCCCCGTGGATGAGCAGTTCTTC. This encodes CASSPPQSPVDEQFF.